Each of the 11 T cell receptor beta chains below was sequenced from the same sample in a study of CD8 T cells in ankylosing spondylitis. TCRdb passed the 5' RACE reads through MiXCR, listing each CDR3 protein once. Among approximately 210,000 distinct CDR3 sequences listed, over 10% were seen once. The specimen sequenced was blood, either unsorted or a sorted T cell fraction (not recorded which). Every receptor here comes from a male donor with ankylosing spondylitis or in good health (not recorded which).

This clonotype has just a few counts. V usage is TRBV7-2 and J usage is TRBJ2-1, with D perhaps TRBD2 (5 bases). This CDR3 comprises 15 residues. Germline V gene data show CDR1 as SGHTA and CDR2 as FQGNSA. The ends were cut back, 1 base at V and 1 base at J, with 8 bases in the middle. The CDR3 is CASSLDSASYNEQFF. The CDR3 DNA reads TGTGCCAGCAGCTTAGATAGCGCATCCTACAATGAGCAGTTCTTC.

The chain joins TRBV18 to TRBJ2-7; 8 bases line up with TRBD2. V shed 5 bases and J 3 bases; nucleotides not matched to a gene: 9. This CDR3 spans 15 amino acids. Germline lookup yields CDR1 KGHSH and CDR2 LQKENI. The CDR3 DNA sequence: TGTGCCAGCTCAGATACTAGCGGCACACTCTACGAGCAGTACTTC. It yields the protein CASSDTSGTLYEQYF.

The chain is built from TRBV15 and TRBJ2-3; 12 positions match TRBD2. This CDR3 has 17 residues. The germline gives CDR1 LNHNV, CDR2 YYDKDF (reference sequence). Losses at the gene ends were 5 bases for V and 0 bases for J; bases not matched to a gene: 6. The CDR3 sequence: CATSSGTSGLSTDTQYF. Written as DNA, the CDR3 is TGTGCCACCAGCTCAGGGACTAGCGGGTTGAGCACAGATACGCAGTATTTT.

As DNA, the CDR3 is TGTGCCAGTAGTATAGTGGCGGGACCTGGGAATGAGCAGTTCTTC. Translated: CASSIVAGPGNEQFF. V usage is TRBV19 and J usage is TRBJ2-1, with D perhaps matching TRBD2 (6 bases). V was cut by 1 base and J by 7 bases, with 14 bases left in between. Per germline, CDR1 LNHDA and CDR2 SQIVND (reference sequence). The CDR3 loop spans 15 amino acids.

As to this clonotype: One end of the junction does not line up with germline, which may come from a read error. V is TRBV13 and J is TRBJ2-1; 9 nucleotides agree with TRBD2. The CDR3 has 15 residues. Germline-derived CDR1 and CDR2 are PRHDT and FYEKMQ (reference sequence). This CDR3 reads CTSSSGNSGSDEQFF. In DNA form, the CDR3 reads TGTACCAGCAGCTCAGGGAATAGCGGGAGTGATGAGCAGTTCTTC.

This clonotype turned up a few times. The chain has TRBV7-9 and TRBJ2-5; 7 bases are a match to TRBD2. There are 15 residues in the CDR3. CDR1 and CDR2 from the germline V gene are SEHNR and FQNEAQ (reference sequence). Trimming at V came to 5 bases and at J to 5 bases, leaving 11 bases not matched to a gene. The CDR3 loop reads CASSPPTSLRETQYF. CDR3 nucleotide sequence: TGTGCCAGCAGCCCGCCGACTAGCCTCCGGGAGACCCAGTACTTC.

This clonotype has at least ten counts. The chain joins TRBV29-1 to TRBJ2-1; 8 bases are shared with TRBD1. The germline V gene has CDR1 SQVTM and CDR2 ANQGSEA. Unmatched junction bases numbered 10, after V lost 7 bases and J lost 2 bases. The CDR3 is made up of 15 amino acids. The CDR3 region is CSAEGGRGPYNEQFF. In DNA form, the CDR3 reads TGCAGCGCCGAAGGGGGCAGGGGGCCCTACAATGAGCAGTTCTTC.

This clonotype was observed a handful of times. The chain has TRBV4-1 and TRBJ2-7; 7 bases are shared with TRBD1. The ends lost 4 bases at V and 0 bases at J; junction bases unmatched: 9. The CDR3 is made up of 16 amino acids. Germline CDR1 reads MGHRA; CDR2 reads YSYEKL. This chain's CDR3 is CASSLNPGTASYEQYF. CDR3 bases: TGCGCCAGCAGCCTCAATCCCGGGACAGCCTCCTACGAGCAGTACTTC.

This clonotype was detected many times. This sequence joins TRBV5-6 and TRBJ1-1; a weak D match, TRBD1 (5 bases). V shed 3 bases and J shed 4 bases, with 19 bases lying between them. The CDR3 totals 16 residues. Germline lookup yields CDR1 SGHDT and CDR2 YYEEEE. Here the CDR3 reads CASSSSGPGLGTEAFF. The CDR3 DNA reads TGTGCCAGCAGCTCCTCGGGGCCGGGCTTAGGCACTGAAGCTTTCTTT.

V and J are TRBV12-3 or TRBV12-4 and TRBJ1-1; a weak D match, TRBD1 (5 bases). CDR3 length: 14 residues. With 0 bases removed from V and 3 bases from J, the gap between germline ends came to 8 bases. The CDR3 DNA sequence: TGTGCCAGCAGTTTAGCATCCAGGGACACTGAAGCTTTCTTT. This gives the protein CASSLASRDTEAFF.

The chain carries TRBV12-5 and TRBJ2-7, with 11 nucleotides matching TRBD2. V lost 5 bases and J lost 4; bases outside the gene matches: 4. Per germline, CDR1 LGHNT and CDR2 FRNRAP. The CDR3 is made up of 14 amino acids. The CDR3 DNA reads TGTGCTAGTGGTACGACTAGCGGGGTTTACGAGCAGTACTTC. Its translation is CASGTTSGVYEQYF.